Sequencing of this TCR beta chain was carried out in a study of blood T cell repertoires in COVID-19. The data were produced by immunoSEQ multiplex PCR, yet TCRdb's version contains in-frame clones alone and is incomplete. The sample lists about 290,000 clones, about 85% occurring once. The CDR3 contains 17 residues. V gave up 0 bases and J gave up 2 bases; unmatched junction bases: 10. Germline lookup yields CDR1 SGHRS and CDR2 YFSETQ. V is TRBV5-1 and J is TRBJ1-1, with TRBD1 identical over 7 bases. Sequenced input: peripheral blood. The TCR sequence derives from a woman aged 45 to 65 with active or convalescent COVID-19. The CDR3 DNA sequence: TGCGCCAGCAGCTTGGCCGCCGGTGGGACAGTTAACACTGAAGCTTTCTTT. As protein: CASSLAAGGTVNTEAFF.